Each of the 10 T cell receptor beta chains below was sequenced from the same sample in a study of metastatic and nonmetastatic thyroid tumors. TCRdb re-called the PCR reads with MiXCR. The sample includes 80,000 to 85,000 clones, around 12% of them seen just once. Each patient went into thyroid surgery without having received any treatment. Sequences were obtained from tumor tissue. These receptors all stem from a female donor with papillary thyroid cancer or a benign thyroid nodule (not recorded which). Some clones in this sample may be carry-over from other donors' samples.

This clone was detected ten times or more. The chain's CDR3 is CASSSTTGRDYGYTF. The CDR3 DNA reads TGCGCCAGCAGCTCGACGACAGGGAGGGACTATGGCTACACCTTC. The V and J genes are TRBV5-1 and TRBJ1-2; 7 positions agree with TRBD1. Germline V gene sequence: CDR1 SGHRS, CDR2 YFSETQ. There are 15 residues in the CDR3. The junction had 8 bases not matched to a gene; V was cut back by 3 bases and J by 3 bases.

This clone occurred many times. V gene TRBV27 combines with J gene TRBJ1-2; a weak D match, TRBD1 (6 bases). Per the germline V gene, CDR1 is MNHEY and CDR2 is SMNVEV (reference sequence). The CDR3 length is 13 residues. V lost 6 bases, J lost 8 bases, and 16 bases lay in between. The CDR3 region is CASRNTGRDGYTF. The DNA of the CDR3 is TGTGCCAGCAGAAATACAGGGCGGGACGGCTACACCTTC.

This clone was seen repeatedly, ten times or more. V gene TRBV6-2 or TRBV6-3 combines with J gene TRBJ2-7; no clear D. The ends were cut back, 0 bases at V and 7 bases at J, with 4 bases in the middle. The CDR3 extends over 11 amino acids. Germline CDR1 and CDR2: MNHEY and SVGEGT. CDR3 DNA: TGTGCCAGCAGTTACTCTGAGGAGCAGTACTTC. Translated, it gives CASSYSEEQYF.

The J gene is TRBJ2-4, the V gene TRBV9, with D tentatively TRBD2 (5 bases). Per germline, CDR1 SGDLS and CDR2 YYNGEE. V lost 0 bases to trimming and J lost 1 base, with 11 bases between them. This CDR3 has 16 residues. CDR3 region: CASSVEGGRAKNIQYF. The CDR3 DNA reads TGTGCCAGCAGCGTAGAGGGCGGGCGGGCCAAAAACATTCAGTACTTC.

This clone has at least ten counts. J is TRBJ2-3 and V is TRBV7-4; the match to TRBD2 covers 8 bases. The junction had 14 bases not matched to a gene; V was cut back by 5 bases and J by 4 bases. The germline V gene has CDR1 SGHVT and CDR2 SQSDAQ. The length of the CDR3 is 17 residues. The CDR3 region is CASSITSGPAPADTQYF. In DNA form, the CDR3 reads TGTGCCAGCAGCATTACTAGCGGCCCAGCCCCCGCAGATACGCAGTATTTT. Full variable domain (outside the CDR3, taken from reference TRBV7-4 and TRBJ2-3): GAGVSQSPRYKVAKRGRDVALRCDSISGHVTLYWYRQTLGQGSEVLTYSQSDAQRDKSGRPSGRFSAERPERSVSTLKIQRTEQGDSAVYLCASSITSGPAPADTQYFGPGTRLTVL.

This clone has at least ten counts. The chain has TRBV24-1 and TRBJ2-5; TRBD2 is a possible D gene (6 bases). This CDR3 region has 16 residues. V lost 4 bases, J lost 1 base, and 15 bases lay in between. Germline V gives CDR1 KGHDR, CDR2 SFDVKD. CDR3 sequence: CATSDQGGGFQETQYF. The CDR3 coding sequence is TGTGCCACCAGTGACCAGGGAGGAGGATTCCAAGAGACCCAGTACTTC.

This clone was counted many times. The J gene is TRBJ2-7, the V gene TRBV6-5, with a tentative D call TRBD1 (5 bases). Per the germline V gene, CDR1 is MNHEY and CDR2 is SVGAGI. This CDR3 spans 17 amino acids. Trimming took off 2 bases at V and 3 bases at J, with 20 bases between the two ends. This CDR3 reads CASSYAQGRAIHYEQYF. The CDR3 nucleotides are TGTGCCAGCAGTTACGCCCAGGGTAGGGCAATTCACTACGAGCAGTACTTC.

This clone appeared many times. This rearrangement joins TRBV18 to TRBJ2-5, with D unresolved. The CDR3 covers 12 residues. The V end was cut by 2 bases, the J end by 3 bases, with 4 bases between. The V gene's germline CDR1 is KGHSH and CDR2 LQKENI. CDR3 protein: CASSPTKETQYF. As DNA, the CDR3 is TGTGCCAGCTCACCAACGAAAGAGACCCAGTACTTC.

In its sample, this clone was seen many times. This sequence joins TRBV12-3 or TRBV12-4 and TRBJ2-1, with TRBD2 matching 10 bases. CDR3 length: 15 amino acids. V lost 5 bases, J lost 8 bases, and 9 bases stayed unmatched. This CDR3 is CASSLGGLAGDEQFF. The CDR3 coding sequence is TGTGCCAGCAGTCTAGGGGGCCTAGCGGGAGATGAGCAGTTCTTC.

This clone was seen a single time. This may stem from a read error, because a much larger clone lies one nucleotide away. The V call is TRBV5-6, the J call TRBJ2-3; 7 positions match TRBD2. Germline V gene data show CDR1 as SGHDT and CDR2 as YYEEEE. The CDR3 runs 16 residues. V was clipped by 5 bases and J by 5 bases; unmatched bases: 14. In nucleotides, the CDR3 is TGTGCCAGCAGTCCGATGTACGGGGCGGGAGTAGATACGCAGTATTTT. The encoded protein is CASSPMYGAGVDTQYF.